The rows below give T cell receptor beta chains drawn from one sample of a study of cytomegalovirus exposure and HLA in healthy donors. TCRdb keeps only in-frame clones here, not all; method: immunoSEQ multiplex PCR. The sample has fewer than 200,000 clones; 70% to 85% are singletons. Sequencing used PBMCs. The source of these receptors is a girl aged 2-15 years in good health and CMV-seropositive. The CDR3 runs from the conserved cysteine through the conserved F or W. D genes are given only for firm matches. Not all rows give a size; the values are once, few, many and, for expanded clones, a class.

V gene: TRBV30; J gene: TRBJ2-5; clone size: NA; D gene: NA; CDR3 DNA: TGTGCCTGGAGGCTACGGCGGGAGACCCAGTACTTC; CDR3 protein: CAWRLRRETQYF
V gene: TRBV7-2; J gene: TRBJ1-5; clone size: NA; D gene: TRBD1; CDR3 DNA: TGTGCCAGCAGCTACAGGGGGTTGACTAATCAGCCCCAGCATTTT; CDR3 protein: CASSYRGLTNQPQHF
V gene: TRBV28; J gene: TRBJ2-1; clone size: NA; D gene: NA; CDR3 DNA: TGTGCCAGCAGTTTCGGTGACAATGAGCAGTTCTTC; CDR3 protein: CASSFGDNEQFF
V gene: TRBV28; J gene: TRBJ1-1; clone size: NA; D gene: NA; CDR3 DNA: TGTGCCAGCAGTTCAAACAGGGTGCAGACTGAAGCTTTCTTT; CDR3 protein: CASSSNRVQTEAFF
V gene: TRBV9; J gene: TRBJ2-7; clone size: once; D gene: TRBD2; CDR3 DNA: TGTGCCAGCAGCTATAGCGGGACTACCTACGAGCAGTACTTC; CDR3 protein: CASSYSGTTYEQYF
V gene: TRBV5-1; J gene: TRBJ1-1; clone size: NA; D gene: TRBD1; CDR3 DNA: TGCGCCAGCAGTTTTGGGACAGGGGGCACTGAAGCTTTCTTT; CDR3 protein: CASSFGTGGTEAFF
V gene: TRBV6-5; J gene: TRBJ1-2; clone size: NA; D gene: NA; CDR3 DNA: TGTGCCAGCACGGCGGGGCACTATGGCTACACCTTC; CDR3 protein: CASTAGHYGYTF
V gene: TRBV2; J gene: TRBJ1-4; clone size: NA; D gene: TRBD1; CDR3 DNA: TGTGCCAGCAGTGTCCTTCAGGGGGCGGTTACGAAAAAACTGTTTTTT; CDR3 protein: CASSVLQGAVTKKLFF
V gene: TRBV6-6; J gene: TRBJ2-7; clone size: NA; D gene: NA; CDR3 DNA: TGTGCCAGCAGTTTCAGTTCCTACGAGCAGTACTTC; CDR3 protein: CASSFSSYEQYF
V gene: TRBV12-1; J gene: TRBJ2-7; clone size: NA; D gene: NA; CDR3 DNA: TGTGCCAGCGCCTTTCGAGAGACAGGTTCCTACGAGCAGTACTTC; CDR3 protein: CASAFRETGSYEQYF
V gene: TRBV7-3; J gene: TRBJ1-1; clone size: NA; D gene: TRBD1; CDR3 DNA: TGTGCCAGCAGCTTGGACAGGCGGGCTTTCTTT; CDR3 protein: CASSLDRRAFF
V gene: TRBV5-1; J gene: TRBJ2-2; clone size: NA; D gene: TRBD1; CDR3 DNA: TGCGCCAGCAGCTTGGCGCAGGGGGCCGGGGAGCTGTTTTTT; CDR3 protein: CASSLAQGAGELFF
V gene: TRBV29-1; J gene: TRBJ2-7; clone size: NA; D gene: NA; CDR3 DNA: TGCAGCGCCCTGCGTGGAGACGAGCAGTACTTC; CDR3 protein: CSALRGDEQYF
V gene: TRBV4-1; J gene: TRBJ2-2; clone size: few; D gene: NA; CDR3 DNA: TGCGCCAGCAGCCAAGATCTCGGGGAGAACACCGGGGAGCTGTTTTTT; CDR3 protein: CASSQDLGENTGELFF
V gene: TRBV4-2; J gene: TRBJ1-2; clone size: few; D gene: NA; CDR3 DNA: TGTGCCAGCAGCCAAGGATTGGCCAGTGGCTACACCTTC; CDR3 protein: CASSQGLASGYTF
V gene: TRBV19; J gene: TRBJ2-7; clone size: NA; D gene: TRBD1; CDR3 DNA: TGTGCCAGTAGTACGGGGCAGGGGGTACCCTACGAGCAGTACTTC; CDR3 protein: CASSTGQGVPYEQYF
V gene: TRBV18; J gene: TRBJ2-7; clone size: NA; D gene: NA; CDR3 DNA: TGTGCCAGCTCACCTGGCAACTCCTACGAGCAGTACTTC; CDR3 protein: CASSPGNSYEQYF
V gene: TRBV30; J gene: TRBJ2-1; clone size: NA; D gene: TRBD2; CDR3 DNA: TGTGCCTGGAAGGTGGCTAGCGGGCTTTACAATGAGCAGTTCTTC; CDR3 protein: CAWKVASGLYNEQFF
V gene: TRBV5-4; J gene: TRBJ1-2; clone size: NA; D gene: NA; CDR3 DNA: TGTGCCAGCAGCTTGAGGGGGAACTATGGCTACACCTTC; CDR3 protein: CASSLRGNYGYTF
V gene: TRBV5-1; J gene: TRBJ1-1; clone size: NA; D gene: NA; CDR3 DNA: TGCGCCAGCAGCTTGGAAGTGGTCAGGAACGGTACGGCTTTCTTT; CDR3 protein: CASSLEVVRNGTAFF
V gene: TRBV13; J gene: TRBJ2-1; clone size: NA; D gene: TRBD2; CDR3 DNA: TGTGCCAGCAGCCCCCTTTGGGCTAGCGGGAGGGCCTCCTACAATGAGCAGTTCTTC; CDR3 protein: CASSPLWASGRASYNEQFF
V gene: TRBV27; J gene: TRBJ1-1; clone size: NA; D gene: NA; CDR3 DNA: TGTGCCAGCAGTTTACTGGGGGGAAACCTTACTGAAGCTTTCTTT; CDR3 protein: CASSLLGGNLTEAFF
V gene: TRBV10-3; J gene: TRBJ2-3; clone size: NA; D gene: NA; CDR3 DNA: TGTGCCATCAAAGGTGGGAGTAACACAGCATTGGATACGCAGTATTTT; CDR3 protein: CAIKGGSNTALDTQYF
V gene: TRBV19; J gene: TRBJ2-3; clone size: NA; D gene: NA; CDR3 DNA: TGTGCCAGTAGTATCGGCGGGGACACAGATACGCAGTATTTT; CDR3 protein: CASSIGGDTDTQYF
V gene: TRBV9; J gene: TRBJ1-4; clone size: NA; D gene: NA; CDR3 DNA: TGTGCCAGCTCGGGGAGAACTAATGAAAAACTGTTTTTT; CDR3 protein: CASSGRTNEKLFF
V gene: TRBV5-1; J gene: TRBJ1-1; clone size: NA; D gene: NA; CDR3 DNA: TGCGCCAGCAGCTTAAAGCAGGGCCCAATGAACACTGAAGCTTTCTTT; CDR3 protein: CASSLKQGPMNTEAFF
V gene: TRBV2; J gene: TRBJ1-6; clone size: NA; D gene: NA; CDR3 DNA: TGTGCCAGCAGTGCCTCAGGGAGGGGTTCACCCCTCCACTTT; CDR3 protein: CASSASGRGSPLHF
V gene: TRBV19; J gene: TRBJ2-3; clone size: once; D gene: TRBD2; CDR3 DNA: TGTGCCAGTAGGACTAGCGGGAGTACCCGGCCTGATACGCAGTATTTT; CDR3 protein: CASRTSGSTRPDTQYF
V gene: TRBV5-1; J gene: TRBJ2-3; clone size: NA; D gene: NA; CDR3 DNA: TGCGCCAGCAGCGTAGGGCAGGTGGGGGCAAGGGCAGATACGCAGTATTTT; CDR3 protein: CASSVGQVGARADTQYF
V gene: TRBV28; J gene: TRBJ1-2; clone size: NA; D gene: TRBD1; CDR3 DNA: TGTGCCAGCAGTCTACACCCATGGACAGGGGCGAGTTATGGCTACACCTTC; CDR3 protein: CASSLHPWTGASYGYTF
V gene: TRBV4-1; J gene: TRBJ1-5; clone size: few; D gene: NA; CDR3 DNA: TGCGCCAGCAGCCAAGTAGGGCAGGGTGGCAATCAGCCCCAGCATTTT; CDR3 protein: CASSQVGQGGNQPQHF
V gene: TRBV18; J gene: TRBJ1-6; clone size: NA; D gene: NA; CDR3 DNA: TGTGCCAGCTCACCGACTGAGAAATCACCCCTCCACTTT; CDR3 protein: CASSPTEKSPLHF
V gene: TRBV7-8; J gene: TRBJ2-3; clone size: once; D gene: TRBD2; CDR3 DNA: TGTGCCAGCAGCGCGGGAGGGGGAACTAGGGATACGCAGTATTTT; CDR3 protein: CASSAGGGTRDTQYF
V gene: TRBV14; J gene: TRBJ2-7; clone size: NA; D gene: NA; CDR3 DNA: TGTGCCAGCAGCCAAGATAGCACAGGGTACACCTACGAGCAGTACTTC; CDR3 protein: CASSQDSTGYTYEQYF
V gene: TRBV6-4; J gene: TRBJ2-3; clone size: once; D gene: TRBD2; CDR3 DNA: TGTGCCAGCAGGCACGCGGGAGGAGATACGCAGTATTTT; CDR3 protein: CASRHAGGDTQYF
V gene: TRBV4-2; J gene: TRBJ2-1; clone size: NA; D gene: NA; CDR3 DNA: TGTGCCAGCAGCCAAGACCGGGAGTCTGTCAATGAGCAGTTCTTC; CDR3 protein: CASSQDRESVNEQFF
V gene: TRBV9; J gene: TRBJ2-3; clone size: NA; D gene: TRBD1; CDR3 DNA: TGTGCCAGCAGCGTAGAACAGGGGGGATACACAGATACGCAGTATTTT; CDR3 protein: CASSVEQGGYTDTQYF
V gene: TRBV5-8; J gene: TRBJ2-7; clone size: few; D gene: NA; CDR3 DNA: TGTGCCAGCAGCTTAACTACTTCCTACGAGCAGTACTTC; CDR3 protein: CASSLTTSYEQYF
V gene: TRBV11-2; J gene: TRBJ2-2; clone size: NA; D gene: TRBD2; CDR3 DNA: TGTGCCAGCAGCCAAGGAGGCAGGGAGGGGACCGGGGAGCTGTTTTTT; CDR3 protein: CASSQGGREGTGELFF
V gene: TRBV28; J gene: TRBJ2-1; clone size: NA; D gene: NA; CDR3 DNA: TGTGCCAGCAGTTTTGGTCTCCTTCGTAGTGAGCAGTTCTTC; CDR3 protein: CASSFGLLRSEQFF
V gene: TRBV12-5; J gene: TRBJ2-7; clone size: NA; D gene: NA; CDR3 DNA: TGTGCTAGTGGTTTGGTGCCCTCCGGTTACGGACAGTCCTACGAGCAGTACTTC; CDR3 protein: CASGLVPSGYGQSYEQYF
V gene: TRBV5-8; J gene: TRBJ1-1; clone size: NA; D gene: TRBD1; CDR3 DNA: TGTGCCAGCAGCATGGGACAGCCGAACACTGAAGCTTTCTTT; CDR3 protein: CASSMGQPNTEAFF
V gene: TRBV4-1; J gene: TRBJ1-2; clone size: NA; D gene: NA; CDR3 DNA: TGCGCCAGCAGCCAACCCTACATGGTGTACAGCCTCTATGGCTACACCTTC; CDR3 protein: CASSQPYMVYSLYGYTF
V gene: TRBV25-1; J gene: TRBJ2-5; clone size: NA; D gene: TRBD1; CDR3 DNA: TGTGCCAGCAGTACTACCGGGACAGGGGAACAAGAGACCCAGTACTTC; CDR3 protein: CASSTTGTGEQETQYF
V gene: TRBV6-1; J gene: TRBJ2-1; clone size: NA; D gene: NA; CDR3 DNA: TGTGCCAGCAGTGACCGGAGGGCCTTATACAATGAGCAGTTCTTC; CDR3 protein: CASSDRRALYNEQFF
V gene: TRBV15; J gene: TRBJ1-3; clone size: NA; D gene: NA; CDR3 DNA: TGTGCCACCAGCGGAACAGTCTCTGGAAACACCATATATTTT; CDR3 protein: CATSGTVSGNTIYF
V gene: TRBV7-6; J gene: TRBJ1-2; clone size: few; D gene: NA; CDR3 DNA: TGTGCCAGCAGCTTAGGTACAGGAAACTATGGCTACACCTTC; CDR3 protein: CASSLGTGNYGYTF
V gene: TRBV27; J gene: TRBJ1-4; clone size: NA; D gene: TRBD1; CDR3 DNA: TGTGCCAGCAGTTTTTCCGGGACAGCTCTAAAGGAAAAACTGTTTTTT; CDR3 protein: CASSFSGTALKEKLFF
V gene: TRBV29-1; J gene: TRBJ1-2; clone size: once; D gene: NA; CDR3 DNA: TGCAGCGTTATTGAGGGCTACACCTTC; CDR3 protein: CSVIEGYTF
V gene: TRBV5-1; J gene: TRBJ1-2; clone size: NA; D gene: TRBD1; CDR3 DNA: TGCGCCAGCAGCCCGGCGGGACAGAGCTATGGCTACACCTTC; CDR3 protein: CASSPAGQSYGYTF
V gene: TRBV19; J gene: TRBJ1-2; clone size: NA; D gene: NA; CDR3 DNA: TGTGCCAGTAGTATATGGATTTCGGGATACTATGGCTACACCTTC; CDR3 protein: CASSIWISGYYGYTF
V gene: TRBV25-1; J gene: TRBJ2-7; clone size: NA; D gene: TRBD2; CDR3 DNA: TGTGCCAGCACAACCTCCCAAGCGGGAGGGCCCTACGAGCAGTACTTC; CDR3 protein: CASTTSQAGGPYEQYF